The clone carrying this TCR beta chain was picked up one time. Its specificity is unknown. Within the sample, other DNA sequences also encode this same CDR3. PCR primers comprised 60 Vbeta and 13 Jbeta primers. The table came from immunoSEQ multiplex PCR; TCRdb's copy has only in-frame clones and leaves some out. Here the sample spans 110,000 to 150,000 clones, 70% to 80% being singletons. This entry is derived from a study of cytomegalovirus exposure and HLA in healthy donors. Overall study findings and caveats: Previous analysis showed most TCR beta V segments were productive about 90% or about 30% of the time. It was confirmed in vitro that a few of the CMV-associated chains were specific for CMV antigens. The majority of TCR sequences were rare, yet some public TCRs appeared in many donors.

CDR1 SGHNT and CDR2 YYREEE come from the germline V gene (reference sequence). The CDR3 spans 12 residues. Trimming shortened V by 0 bases and J by 7 bases, and 7 bases separated the two germline ends. The TCR sequence derives from a woman aged 55-69 years in good health and CMV-seropositive. The chain joins TRBV5-4 to TRBJ2-5; D ambiguous. The specimen was PBMCs. For the CDR3, the DNA is TGTGCCAGCAGCTTGGGTTCCGGGACCCAGTACTTC. Its translation is CASSLGSGTQYF.